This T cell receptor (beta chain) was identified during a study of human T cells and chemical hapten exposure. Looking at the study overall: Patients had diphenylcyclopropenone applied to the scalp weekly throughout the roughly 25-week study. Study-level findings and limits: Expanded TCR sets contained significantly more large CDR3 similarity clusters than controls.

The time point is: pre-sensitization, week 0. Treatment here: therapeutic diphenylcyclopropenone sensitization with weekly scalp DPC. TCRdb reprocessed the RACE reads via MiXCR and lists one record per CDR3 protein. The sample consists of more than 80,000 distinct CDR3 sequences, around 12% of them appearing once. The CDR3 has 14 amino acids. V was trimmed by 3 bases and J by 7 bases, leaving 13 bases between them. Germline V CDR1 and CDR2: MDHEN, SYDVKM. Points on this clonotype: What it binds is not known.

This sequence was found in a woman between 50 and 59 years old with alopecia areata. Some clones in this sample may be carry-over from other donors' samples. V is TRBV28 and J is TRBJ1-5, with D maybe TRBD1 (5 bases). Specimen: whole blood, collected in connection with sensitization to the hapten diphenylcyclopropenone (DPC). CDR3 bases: TGTGCCAGCAGTTTTCAATCGGGGGAGCAGCCCCAGCATTTT. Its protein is CASSFQSGEQPQHF.